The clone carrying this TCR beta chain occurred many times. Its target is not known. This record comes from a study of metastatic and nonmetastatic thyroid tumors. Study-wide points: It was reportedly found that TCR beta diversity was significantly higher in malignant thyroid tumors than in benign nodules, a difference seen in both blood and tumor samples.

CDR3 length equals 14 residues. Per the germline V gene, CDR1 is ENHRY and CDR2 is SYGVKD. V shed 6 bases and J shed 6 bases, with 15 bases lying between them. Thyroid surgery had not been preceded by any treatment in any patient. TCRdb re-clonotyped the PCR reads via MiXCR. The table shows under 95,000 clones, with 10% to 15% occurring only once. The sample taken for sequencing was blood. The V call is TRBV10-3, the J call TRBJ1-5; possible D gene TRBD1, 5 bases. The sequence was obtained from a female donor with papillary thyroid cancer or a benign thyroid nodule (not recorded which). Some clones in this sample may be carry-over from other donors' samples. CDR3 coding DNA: TGTGCCATCAGCTTGCATGGGGGGGGTCAGCCCCAGCATTTT. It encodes CAISLHGGGQPQHF.